This T cell receptor beta chain is drawn from a study of T cell repertoires and Cas9 in healthy adults. Study background: CD4 and CD8 compartments: SpCas9-reactive T cells profiled for potency, cytotoxicity, lineage.

General study points: In vitro, SpCas9-reactive Tregs were reported to curb effector T cell proliferation and function.

Regarding this clone: Its antigen is currently unknown.

Produced via immunoSEQ multiplex PCR; TCRdb's table is partial and in-frame only. The sample consists of roughly 14,000 clones, about 91% of them appearing once. Material for sequencing was Tregs (CD4+, CD25+, CD127-, CD137-, CD154-) from PBMCs; culture status not recorded. The sequence derives from a human donor in good health.

CDR3 DNA sequence: TGTGCCAGCAGTCCAAGGACTAGCAGCACAGATACGCAGTATTTT. Protein: CASSPRTSSTDTQYF. The J gene is TRBJ2-3, the V gene TRBV6-4; 8 bases line up with TRBD2. This CDR3 is built from 15 residues. The V gene end was trimmed by 5 bases and the J gene end by 0 bases; junction bases not matched to a gene: 4. Germline CDR1 MRHNA, CDR2 SNTAGT.